A selection of T cell receptor beta chains follows, all from one sample in a study of CD8 T cells in ankylosing spondylitis. TCRdb re-called the 5' RACE reads with MiXCR, one entry per CDR3 protein. The repertoire holds 150,000 to 200,000 distinct CDR3 sequences, with 9.5% to 15% as singletons. The sample consisted of blood, either unsorted or a sorted T cell fraction (not recorded which). These receptors were obtained from a male donor with ankylosing spondylitis or in good health (not recorded which). The CDR3 runs from the conserved cysteine through the conserved F or W.

v_gene	j_gene	CDR3aa
TRBV27	TRBJ1-1	CASSSSSEAFF
TRBV4-2	TRBJ2-2	CASSPRTSASGELFF
TRBV12-3/TRBV12-4	TRBJ2-7	CASTPPGGAGEQYF
TRBV7-8	TRBJ1-2	CASSSWTGGYHGYTF
TRBV7-9	TRBJ1-2	CASSPVGNYGYTF
TRBV10-1	TRBJ2-7	CASSEGTSGSSYEQYF
TRBV12-3/TRBV12-4	TRBJ1-2	CASRGTGNGYTF
TRBV20-1	TRBJ2-7	CSATGPRGDYEQYF
TRBV11-2	TRBJ2-3	CASSLGLAVMSLTDTQYF
TRBV7-9	TRBJ2-1	CASSLGQSTYNEQFF
TRBV7-9	TRBJ2-2	CASTSGPRSTGELFF
TRBV2	TRBJ2-7	CASSEEGDEQYF
TRBV29-1	TRBJ2-7	CSVWVKPPGDPYEQYF
TRBV4-1	TRBJ2-1	CASSQVVLAGGDEQFF
TRBV18	TRBJ2-1	CASSRGQSLWVNEQFF
TRBV5-1	TRBJ2-7	CASSLFPSGSYEQYF
TRBV24-1	TRBJ2-7	CATSDLPGFNEQYF
TRBV10-3	TRBJ1-2	CAIKSQGNYGYTF
TRBV4-1	TRBJ2-3	CASSQDGHSTDTQYF
TRBV12-3/TRBV12-4	TRBJ2-2	CASSLPGELFF
TRBV7-7	TRBJ2-3	CASSLSGSSTDTQYF
TRBV10-3	TRBJ2-1	CAISESRTGLPNEQFF
TRBV6-5	TRBJ2-4	CASSYAQEGTKNIQYF
TRBV5-1	TRBJ2-5	CASSSPTQPQYF
TRBV3-1	TRBJ2-5	CASSQVLAQETQYF
TRBV7-9	TRBJ2-5	CASSLEAELQTQYF
TRBV6-5	TRBJ2-1	CASSYSVSNEQFF
TRBV4-1	TRBJ1-2	CASSQDRQGLIYGYTF
TRBV27	TRBJ1-3	CASSLSGTGNTIYF
TRBV29-1	TRBJ2-1	CSVEFPGGTYNEQFF
TRBV12-3/TRBV12-4	TRBJ1-1	CASSLVLVGGAEDAFF
TRBV5-1	TRBJ2-6	CASSSTGLFSGANVLTF
TRBV29-1	TRBJ2-7	CSVGIIGGQKSYEQYF
TRBV27	TRBJ2-1	CASSSSGGPSYNEQFF
TRBV11-2	TRBJ2-4	CASKPGRLAKNIQYF
TRBV6-5	TRBJ2-3	CASSSSGRAADTQYF
TRBV12-3/TRBV12-4	TRBJ2-7	CASSLEGGYEQYF